The T cell receptor beta chain described here comes from a study of blood T cell repertoires in COVID-19. TCRdb's copy holds only in-frame clones and misses some; the assay was immunoSEQ multiplex PCR. This sample has tens of thousands of clones, with approximately 82% found just once. The ends were cut back, 0 bases at V and 11 bases at J, with 13 bases in the middle. The CDR3 length is 13 residues. Looked up from germline, CDR1 is MNHEY and CDR2 is SVGAGI. The TCR originated in a man in his fifties or sixties with acute or convalescent COVID-19. The rearrangement uses TRBV6-5 and TRBJ1-1; D possibly corresponds to TRBD1 (5 bases). Sample: peripheral blood. The CDR3 region has the DNA TGTGCCAGCAGTTACTCCAGGGAATCAAGGGCTTTCTTT. This gives the protein CASSYSRESRAFF.